This T cell receptor beta chain was retrieved from a study of post-analysis software for immune sequencing data. The study, taken as a whole, reports: In patients, roughly 5 TRBV segments were more frequent than in controls, with TRBV5-6, TRBV5-1 and TRBV20-1 among them. Those with multiple sclerosis, the patient group, showed significantly lower normalized Chao1 diversity than controls.

CDR1 is SNHLY and CDR2 is FYNNEI in the germline V gene. The CDR3 is 12 residues long. Trimming pared 4 bases from V and 7 bases from J, leaving 11 bases between. Researchers reported that TCR beta cDNA libraries carried unique molecular identifiers. The authors obtained roughly 0.5 million cDNA molecules from roughly 1 to 10 million T cells. A single record per CDR3 protein comes from TCRdb applying MiXCR to the PCR reads. The sample yields roughly 650,000 distinct CDR3 sequences, over 45% seen once. The sample holds a few counts of this clonotype. Its antigen is currently unknown. Specimen: blood. V is TRBV2 and J is TRBJ2-7; D gene unclear. This TCR came from a girl aged 2-10 years with multiple sclerosis. CDR3 nucleotides: TGTGCCAGCAGTGGGCTTCTGGGGGAGCAGTACTTC. This gives the protein CASSGLLGEQYF. Complete variable domain (other parts from reference TRBV2 and TRBJ2-7): EPEVTQTPSHQVTQMGQEVILRCVPISNHLYFYWYRQILGQKVEFLVSFYNNEISEKSEIFDDQFSVERPDGSNFTLKIRSTKLEDSAMYFCASSGLLGEQYFGPGTRLTVT.